This note documents a single T cell receptor beta chain sequence. The data were taken from a study of blood T cell repertoires in COVID-19. Overall study context: Whether acute or convalescent, the COVID-19 samples came from the United States, Italy and Spain. Sample material is recorded as cDNA or gDNA derived from T cells, B-cell-depleted T cells, or PBMCs.

Ages ranged from roughly 18 to 100 years, with residence in fewer than 25 US areas. Per the original data handling: Amplification from reference gene primers served as the basis for estimated nucleated cell counts. Repertoires were generated with immunoSEQ multiplex PCR, while TCRdb's copy carries only in-frame clones and drops some. V, J and clone size are taken as reported in that table, and D and trimming were inferred from the DNA itself. Among 200,000 to 250,000 clones listed, around 90% were seen once. The V end was cut by 3 bases, the J end by 7 bases, with 14 bases between. This CDR3 region has 14 residues. CDR1 and CDR2 from the germline V gene are SGHRS and YFSETQ.

V gene TRBV5-1 combines with J gene TRBJ2-1, with D possibly being TRBD2 (6 bases). Sequencing used PBMCs or T cells enriched from blood (not recorded which). This receptor was taken from a woman between 50 and 59 years old with acute COVID-19. The CDR3 here is CASSSGTALNEQFF. In DNA form, the CDR3 reads TGCGCCAGCAGCTCTGGGACTGCCCTAAATGAGCAGTTCTTC.